The rows below give T cell receptor beta chains drawn from one sample of a study of Ad26.COV2.S vaccination and SARS-CoV-2 variants. Sequencing was performed with immunoSEQ multiplex PCR; in TCRdb, only in-frame clones are kept and a portion is missing. The sample has roughly 380,000 clones; just over 90% are singletons. The sequencing used peripheral blood, collected after recovery from COVID-19. Receptors originate from a human donor who had recovered from COVID-19. Each CDR3 is given with its conserved first and last residue. A D gene is named only where the DNA matches it firmly. Expanded clones are given a class, and other clones once, few, many or no size at all.

v_gene,j_gene,d_gene,abundance,CDR3nt,CDR3aa
TRBV11-2,TRBJ1-2,NA,NA,TGTGCCAGCAGCTTAGAGGGGCTCGGTGGCTACACCTTC,CASSLEGLGGYTF
TRBV18,TRBJ2-2,NA,NA,TGTGCCAGCTCACCACAACAGCGAGGCACCGGGGAGCTGTTTTTT,CASSPQQRGTGELFF
TRBV10-3,TRBJ1-2,TRBD1,once,TGTGCCATCAGCTGGGACCCGGGACAGGGGGCCTATGGCTACACCTTC,CAISWDPGQGAYGYTF
TRBV12-3/TRBV12-4,TRBJ1-2,NA,NA,TGTGCCAGCACCATTCTCCTCGGCGAACCCTACACCTTC,CASTILLGEPYTF
TRBV24-1,TRBJ2-3,TRBD2,NA,TGTGCCACCAGTGAAAACGATAGCGGGGGGGCCTGGGGTACGCAGTATTTT,CATSENDSGGAWGTQYF
TRBV29-1,TRBJ1-2,TRBD1,NA,TGCAGCGTTTTCCTGGGTGGACAGGGTCGTGGCTATGGCTACACCTTC,CSVFLGGQGRGYGYTF
TRBV9,TRBJ1-5,TRBD1,NA,TGTGCCAGCAGCGTAGGGACAGGGAACAATCAGCCCCAGCATTTT,CASSVGTGNNQPQHF
TRBV10-2,TRBJ2-7,NA,once,TGCGCCAGCAGTGACGGAGCAGGGAAGTCGCCTTACGAGCAGTACTTC,CASSDGAGKSPYEQYF
TRBV7-8,TRBJ2-3,TRBD2,NA,TGTGCCAGCAGCTTAGGGGCGGTTGGGACTAGCGGGGCAGGCACAGATACGCAGTATTTT,CASSLGAVGTSGAGTDTQYF
TRBV7-6,TRBJ1-4,NA,NA,TGTGCCAGCAGCGCATTCCGGGACTCAACTAATGAAAAACTGTTTTTT,CASSAFRDSTNEKLFF
TRBV9,TRBJ1-1,NA,NA,TGTGCCAGCAGCGCGGGAAGGCTGGGGGTAACTGAAGCTTTCTTT,CASSAGRLGVTEAFF
TRBV5-6,TRBJ2-3,TRBD2,NA,TGTGCCAGCAGCTTGAGGACTAGCGGGGGCACAGATACGCAGTATTTT,CASSLRTSGGTDTQYF
TRBV6-5,TRBJ1-3,TRBD1,NA,TGTGCCACCCGGGACAGGGGGGACTCTGGAAACACCATATATTTT,CATRDRGDSGNTIYF
TRBV7-2,TRBJ1-2,NA,NA,TGTGCCAGCAGCTGGACACAGGGATATGGCTACACCTTC,CASSWTQGYGYTF
TRBV5-5,TRBJ1-5,NA,once,TGTGCCAGCAGCCCCCAGCAGAATCAGCCCCAGCATTTT,CASSPQQNQPQHF
TRBV2,TRBJ2-1,NA,NA,TGTGCCAGCAGCGCCGGGACTGATGAGCAGTTCTTC,CASSAGTDEQFF
TRBV10-2,TRBJ1-4,NA,NA,TGCGCCACCTCAACGTGGTTCGGGGAAAAACTGTTTTTT,CATSTWFGEKLFF
TRBV27,TRBJ1-2,NA,NA,TGTGCCAGCAGTTTATCGTCCCAATATGGCTACACCTTC,CASSLSSQYGYTF
TRBV18,TRBJ2-5,TRBD1,NA,TGTGCCAGCTCACCAGGCCCGGACAGGACATTGGAGACCCAGTACTTC,CASSPGPDRTLETQYF
TRBV7-8,TRBJ2-1,TRBD2,NA,TGTGCCAGCAGCCCAAGACTAGCGGGGGACAATGAGCAGTTCTTC,CASSPRLAGDNEQFF
TRBV11-1,TRBJ2-4,NA,NA,TGTGCCAGCAGCTCCCACCGGGTCGAAGCCAAAAACATTCAGTACTTC,CASSSHRVEAKNIQYF
TRBV19,TRBJ2-6,TRBD1,once,TGTGCCAGTAGCGGACAGGGTCTCTCTGGGGCCAACGTCCTGACTTTC,CASSGQGLSGANVLTF
TRBV28,TRBJ1-1,NA,NA,TGTGCCAGCAGCTCAGCCGTGGGTAGGTCTGAAGCTTTCTTT,CASSSAVGRSEAFF
TRBV19,TRBJ1-4,TRBD1,NA,TGTGCCAGTAGTCCGGGACAGGGGACTAATGAAAAACTGTTTTTT,CASSPGQGTNEKLFF
TRBV4-3,TRBJ1-1,NA,NA,TGCGCCAGCAGCCCAGGGGCCTACCGATACACTGAAGCTTTCTTT,CASSPGAYRYTEAFF
TRBV2,TRBJ2-7,NA,NA,TGTGCCAGCCGTGTACACCACTCCTACGAGCAGTACTTC,CASRVHHSYEQYF
TRBV6-1,TRBJ2-7,NA,NA,TGTGCCAGCAGTGACAGACCCCAGAGGGACGAGCAGTACTTC,CASSDRPQRDEQYF
TRBV12-3/TRBV12-4,TRBJ1-2,TRBD1,NA,TGTGCCAGCAGGACCAACAGGGGTGGCTACACCTTC,CASRTNRGGYTF
TRBV27,TRBJ2-7,NA,NA,TGTGCCAGCAGTTTCCAGACTCTAAACGAGCAGTACTTC,CASSFQTLNEQYF
TRBV9,TRBJ2-2,NA,NA,TGTGCCAGCAGCGTAGGGACAGCGAACACCGGGGAGCTGTTTTTT,CASSVGTANTGELFF
TRBV2,TRBJ1-1,NA,NA,TGTGCCAGCACGGATGGGGGGGGAGCTTTCTTT,CASTDGGGAFF
TRBV28,TRBJ1-3,NA,NA,TGTGCCAGCAGTTTGGACGCTGGAAACACCATATATTTT,CASSLDAGNTIYF
TRBV27,TRBJ1-3,NA,NA,TGTGCCAGCAGTTTATATTCTGGGGGGGCTGGAAACACCATATATTTT,CASSLYSGGAGNTIYF
TRBV7-7,TRBJ1-1,NA,NA,TGTGCTAGCAGCACGGACAGATGGACTGAAGCTTTCTTT,CASSTDRWTEAFF
TRBV4-3,TRBJ1-6,TRBD1,few,TGCGCCAGCAGCGTCGGGCCAGGGGGGAATTCACCCCTCCACTTT,CASSVGPGGNSPLHF
TRBV5-4,TRBJ2-2,NA,few,TGTGCCAGCAGCCCTACGCCTGTGGGGAACACCGGGGAGCTGTTTTTT,CASSPTPVGNTGELFF
TRBV3-1/TRBV3-2,TRBJ2-3,TRBD2,NA,TGTGCCAGCAGCCAAGATGTGCTAGCGGGGGGAGATACGCAGTATTTT,CASSQDVLAGGDTQYF
TRBV9,TRBJ2-7,TRBD1,NA,TGTGCCAGCAGCGTAGCGGGACAGCCTACTCCGGGGGAGCAGTACTTC,CASSVAGQPTPGEQYF
TRBV7-2,TRBJ2-7,TRBD2,NA,TGTGCCAGCAGCTTCGGTCCTAGCGGGGGGGCGACCTCCTACGAGCAGTACTTC,CASSFGPSGGATSYEQYF
TRBV9,TRBJ1-2,TRBD1,NA,TGTGCCAGCAGCGTAGGAGGTGTTAGAGGACAGGGTTTCTTCACCTTC,CASSVGGVRGQGFFTF
TRBV9,TRBJ1-2,TRBD1,NA,TGTGCCAGCAGCGGGACAGGGTATCTCTATGGCTACACCTTC,CASSGTGYLYGYTF
TRBV11-1,TRBJ1-6,NA,few,TGTGCCAGCAGCTTCTCGGGCAGAAATTCACCCCTCCACTTT,CASSFSGRNSPLHF